The sample holds one count of the clone carrying this T cell receptor (beta chain). No antigen is known for it. This sample was taken from a study of cytomegalovirus exposure and HLA in healthy donors. Notes on the study in general: Prediction of most subjects' HLA-A and HLA-B alleles by TCR beta sequences was reportedly accurate. Available immune exposure information was restricted to CMV serostatus only.

PCR used 60 Vbeta primers and 13 Jbeta primers. The repertoire was sequenced with immunoSEQ multiplex PCR; TCRdb's copy has only in-frame clones and lacks some. This sample carries roughly 110,000 clones, 60% to 75% of them seen once, and the ten largest clones take 7.8%. V was cut by 4 bases and J by 2 bases, with 13 bases left in between. Germline V gene data show CDR1 as MNHNY and CDR2 as SVGAGI (reference sequence). This CDR3 has 15 amino acids. These donors counted as nominally healthy when sampled, but unrecorded immune exposures were likely. Specimen: PBMCs. This sequence was found in a man aged 25-40 years in good health and CMV-seronegative. The chain employs TRBV6-6 and TRBJ2-3; TRBD2 might be the D (6 bases). CDR3: CASSSMTRPTDTQYF. The CDR3 DNA sequence: TGTGCCAGCAGTTCCATGACTAGACCCACAGATACGCAGTATTTT.